What follows are 10 T cell receptor beta chains derived from one specimen sequenced in a study of T cell responses to AZD1222 COVID-19 vaccine (dated by TCRdb to 2020 to 2022). Preparation of the library involved the immunoSEQ multiplex PCR assay. TCRdb limited this immuneACCESS table to in-frame rearrangements with V and J called. A share of clones is missing; checked studies link under half to unresolved V genes, and the rest is unexplained. The sample includes 90,000 or so clones, with about nine tenths observed a single time. Clones ranked in the top ten supply 2.4% of the sample. The time point label, read with the paper, signifies: baseline before first vaccination. Sequences were derived from peripheral blood, sampled on day 0 of AZD1222 vaccination. Receptor source: an adult in good health.

The chain uses TRBV4-3 and TRBJ1-6; 9 bases map to TRBD1. This CDR3 has 15 amino acids. Germline V gene sequence: CDR1 LGHNA, CDR2 YSLEER. Germline trimming cut 2 bases from V and 8 bases from J; bases unmatched to any gene: 4. The CDR3 spells CASSQPGQGYSPLHF. In DNA, the CDR3 is TGCGCCAGCAGCCAACCGGGACAGGGATATTCACCCCTCCACTTT.

The chain carries TRBV27 and TRBJ1-2; D is possibly TRBD1 (6 bases). CDR1 MNHEY and CDR2 SMNVEV come from the germline V gene (reference sequence). V was clipped by 6 bases and J by 8 bases, with 13 bases between them. This CDR3 is 12 amino acids long. The CDR3 nucleotides read TGTGCCAGCAGGCCTCCAGGGGAGGGCTACACCTTC. Translated: CASRPPGEGYTF.

This sequence joins TRBV27 and TRBJ2-7; 8 bases map to TRBD1. The V and J ends lost 2 bases and 3 bases, in that order; junction bases with no gene match: 3. CDR1 MNHEY and CDR2 SMNVEV come from the germline V gene (reference sequence). The CDR3 is made up of 14 amino acids. The CDR3 DNA reads TGTGCCAGCAGTTTAACGGACAGGGACTACGAGCAGTACTTC. Its translation is CASSLTDRDYEQYF.

The chain has TRBV5-4 and TRBJ1-3; D uncertain. The CDR3 covers 17 residues. Per germline, CDR1 SGHNT and CDR2 YYREEE (reference sequence). Trimming stripped 4 bases from V and 4 bases from J, with 21 bases between. For the CDR3, the DNA is TGTGCCAGCAGCCCCCGGCCCGACAAAGGGATCGGAAACACCATATATTTT. Protein: CASSPRPDKGIGNTIYF.

V gene TRBV6-6 combines with J gene TRBJ2-5; TRBD1 agrees at 10 bases. Germline values: CDR1 MNHNY, CDR2 SVGAGI (reference sequence). The CDR3 runs to 14 residues. J was trimmed by 4 bases and V by 4 bases; bases with no gene match: 3. In nucleotides, the CDR3 is TGTGCCAGCAGTTCCGGGACAGGGGTAGAGACCCAGTACTTC. Translated: CASSSGTGVETQYF.

This sequence joins TRBV19 and TRBJ1-5; D not resolved. The germline gives CDR1 LNHDA, CDR2 SQIVND (reference sequence). V was cut by 8 bases and J by 5 bases, with 10 bases left in between. The CDR3 length is 12 residues. The CDR3 here is CASSRTDQPQHF. CDR3 coding DNA: TGTGCCAGTTCCAGAACAGATCAGCCCCAGCATTTT.

The V call is TRBV6-4, the J call TRBJ2-1; D gene ambiguous. The CDR3 loop spans 13 amino acids. Germline values: CDR1 MRHNA, CDR2 SNTAGT. V lost 3 bases and J 4 bases, leaving 7 bases between the germline ends. The CDR3 loop reads CASSEGPYNEQFF. As DNA, the CDR3 is TGTGCCAGCAGTGAAGGACCTTACAATGAGCAGTTCTTC.

This rearrangement joins TRBV7-6 to TRBJ1-4; D is uncertain. The germline V gene encodes CDR1 SGHVS and CDR2 FNYEAQ. Trimming took off 2 bases at V and 8 bases at J, with 18 bases between the two ends. The CDR3 is made up of 16 amino acids. The CDR3 region has the DNA TGTGCCAGCAGCTTAAGTTATGGTGGATCAACGGAAAAACTGTTTTTT. It is translated as CASSLSYGGSTEKLFF.

This chain joins TRBV19 and TRBJ1-6; 7 positions match TRBD1. With 6 bases clipped from V and 9 bases from J, the junction kept 8 bases outside the gene matches. The CDR3 covers 14 residues. Germline values: CDR1 LNHDA, CDR2 SQIVND (reference sequence). Here the CDR3 DNA reads TGTGCCAGTAGCGTGACAGGGTTAGGTTCACCCCTCCACTTT. This gives the protein CASSVTGLGSPLHF.

The chain employs TRBV18 and TRBJ1-2; possible D gene TRBD1, 5 bases. Looked up from germline, CDR1 is KGHSH and CDR2 is LQKENI. The CDR3 is made up of 15 amino acids. Deletions cut 2 bases from V and 4 bases from J, with 14 bases between. The CDR3 loop reads CASSPARGGGYGYTF. In nucleotides, the CDR3 is TGTGCCAGCTCACCAGCCCGGGGGGGTGGCTATGGCTACACCTTC.